This TCR beta chain is from a study of OX40 agonist ivuxolimab in advanced cancers. About the research overall: In this cohort, patients received ivuxolimab, an agonistic anti-OX40 (CD134) antibody. Study-wide findings and caveats: In general, CD8+ T cells held more expanded clones than CD4+ did, on average.

A remark on this clone: As yet, its antigen is unknown.

Profiled with immunoSEQ multiplex PCR; TCRdb holds only in-frame clones, not every one. There are 70,000 or so clones in the sample; more than 85% occur only once, and more than 7.5% lies in the top ten. Specimen: CD4+ or CD8+ T cells sorted from blood, collected in a trial of the OX40 agonist ivuxolimab. This TCR derives from an adult with an advanced solid tumor such as melanoma, head and neck, liver or kidney cancer.

This CDR3 is CASSSSASWLLDTQYF. The CDR3 region has the DNA TGTGCCAGCAGTTCCTCGGCTAGCTGGCTTTTGGATACGCAGTATTTT. The chain has TRBV6-5 and TRBJ2-3; D possibly corresponds to TRBD2 (5 bases). Germline V gene data show CDR1 as MNHEY and CDR2 as SVGAGI. CDR3 length: 16 amino acids. V was cut by 4 bases and J by 6 bases, with 20 bases left in between.